This TCR beta chain was documented in a study of cytomegalovirus exposure and HLA in healthy donors. Study summary: Findings of an earlier analysis included 110 million or so unique TCR beta sequences from 180 million or so T cells.

This PCR relied on a set of 60 Vbeta primers and 13 Jbeta primers. The protocol was immunoSEQ multiplex PCR, while the TCRdb copy is restricted to in-frame clones and leaves out a portion. The profile shows 160,000 or so clones, roughly 84% of them singletons. With respect to this clone: What it binds is unknown.

Findings and caveats of the study: Rare TCR sequences predominated, though certain public TCRs were found in many donors. Exclusion applied to some V segments, including TRBV6-2 and TRBV6-3, as they were indistinguishable. In a later analysis, CMV-associated beta chains were mostly HLA-associated, it appeared.

The germline CDR1 and CDR2 sequences are SGHKS and YYEKEE (reference sequence). Trimming left V 0 bases short and J 6 bases short, with 9 bases between. The CDR3 contains 13 residues. This clonotype was sampled from a man aged 30 to 39 in good health and CMV-seronegative. Source material: PBMCs. This chain links TRBV5-5 with TRBJ1-2; D not resolved. The CDR3 is CASSLGGGNGYTF. CDR3 in DNA: TGTGCCAGCAGCTTGGGGGGAGGGAATGGCTACACCTTC.